These 19 T cell receptor beta chains were all obtained from the same sample, sequenced in a study of T cell changes during pregnancy in multiple sclerosis. TCRdb keeps only in-frame clones here, not all; method: immunoSEQ multiplex PCR. The sample shows 55,000 to 65,000 clones, 85% to 95% of them seen only once. The sequenced sample was peripheral blood, obtained after pregnancy. The source of these receptors is a female donor with multiple sclerosis, enrolled in a pregnancy study.

V is TRBV4-3 and J is TRBJ1-1; D gene uncertain. CDR1 is LGHNA, CDR2 YSLEER, per germline. The CDR3 totals 13 residues. V was clipped by 2 bases and J by 5 bases, with 9 bases between them. CDR3 coding DNA: TGCGCCAGCAGCCAAATACAGCGGACTGAAGCTTTCTTT. Encoded protein: CASSQIQRTEAFF.

The V gene is TRBV7-9, the J gene TRBJ1-1, with TRBD1 identical over 7 bases. This CDR3 contains 12 residues. Unmatched junction bases numbered 8, after V lost 6 bases and J lost 10 bases. CDR1 and CDR2 from the germline V gene are SEHNR and FQNEAQ (reference sequence). The CDR3 bases are TGTGCCAGCAGGGCGGCAGGGGGAGTAGCTTTCTTT. This gives the protein CASRAAGGVAFF.

The chain joins TRBV19 to TRBJ2-7; weak D call: TRBD2 (5 bases). Germline V CDR1 and CDR2: LNHDA, SQIVND (reference sequence). This CDR3 has 12 residues. V was trimmed by 5 bases and J by 4 bases, leaving 9 bases between them. The CDR3 sequence is CASSAGGYEQYF. CDR3 nucleotides: TGTGCCAGTAGTGCCGGCGGGTACGAGCAGTACTTC.

The rearrangement links TRBV4-2 to TRBJ2-2; unclear D gene. This CDR3 has 12 residues. CDR1 and CDR2 from the germline V gene are LGHNA and YNFKEQ. The V end was cut by 4 bases, the J end by 6 bases, with 6 bases between. Here the CDR3 reads CASSLPSGELFF. Written as DNA, the CDR3 is TGTGCCAGCAGCCTTCCGTCCGGGGAGCTGTTTTTT.

The J gene is TRBJ2-5, the V gene TRBV5-1; D is possibly TRBD2 (6 bases). The CDR3 loop spans 13 amino acids. The V end lost 4 bases, the J end lost 5 bases, and 12 bases lay between the germline ends. The germline V gene encodes CDR1 SGHRS and CDR2 YFSETQ. The DNA of the CDR3 is TGCGCCAGCAGCGGGGGGACGCGGGAGACCCAGTACTTC. It encodes CASSGGTRETQYF.

The CDR3 DNA reads TGTGCCAGCAGCTGGGACTCAACGAACACTGAAGCTTTCTTT. Translated: CASSWDSTNTEAFF. The chain is built from TRBV5-5 and TRBJ1-1; D is possibly TRBD1 (5 bases). The germline CDR1 and CDR2 sequences are SGHKS and YYEKEE (reference sequence). The V gene lost 3 bases and the J gene lost 1 base, with 10 bases spanning the gap. The CDR3 sequence is 14 residues long.

The chain carries TRBV4-2 and TRBJ2-4; 8 bases are shared with TRBD2. The CDR3 is made up of 18 amino acids. J lost 6 bases, V lost 1 base, and 14 bases had no gene match. In germline, CDR1 is LGHNA, CDR2 YNFKEQ. The CDR3 nucleotides read TGTGCCAGCAGCCAAGGGCCTAGCGGGTATGCGGAGGGAAACATTCAGTACTTC. It codes for CASSQGPSGYAEGNIQYF.

J is TRBJ2-1 and V is TRBV9, with TRBD2 matching over 10 bases. Germline CDR1 and CDR2: SGDLS and YYNGEE. The J segment lost 8 bases and the V segment lost 0 bases, leaving 5 bases of the junction unmatched. This CDR3 has 15 residues. The CDR3 DNA reads TGTGCCAGCAGCGTAGATAGCGGGAGGTCGGATGAGCAGTTCTTC. Its translation is CASSVDSGRSDEQFF.

This clone showed up just once. The chain uses TRBV7-3 and TRBJ2-1, with 14 bases aligning to TRBD2. Germline V CDR1 and CDR2: SGHTA, FQGTGA. The CDR3 sequence is 15 residues long. J lost 6 bases, V lost 4 bases, and 2 bases had no gene match. The CDR3 DNA follows: TGTGCCAGCAGCTGGGGACTAGCGGGAGTCAATGAGCAGTTCTTC. This encodes CASSWGLAGVNEQFF.

This chain connects TRBV11-3 to TRBJ2-1, with TRBD2 matching over 11 bases. The CDR3 has 17 residues. Germline V lookup: CDR1 SGHNT, CDR2 YENEEA. J was trimmed by 5 bases and V by 1 base; bases with no gene match: 7. This chain's CDR3 is CASSLGLAGGDDNEQFF. The CDR3 DNA follows: TGTGCCAGCAGCTTAGGGCTAGCGGGAGGCGACGACAATGAGCAGTTCTTC.

V gene TRBV7-2 combines with J gene TRBJ1-1; 8 nucleotides align to TRBD1. In germline, CDR1 is SGHTA, CDR2 FQGNSA. Trimming removed 5 bases from V and 8 bases from J; junction bases left unmatched: 7. The CDR3 consists of 13 residues. CDR3 protein: CASSPRGQGEAFF. CDR3 DNA: TGTGCCAGCAGCCCCAGAGGACAGGGCGAAGCTTTCTTT.

V usage is TRBV19 and J usage is TRBJ2-1, with 9 bases aligning to TRBD2. Germline values: CDR1 LNHDA, CDR2 SQIVND (reference sequence). This CDR3 region has 18 residues. Unmatched junction bases numbered 20, after V lost 6 bases and J lost 8 bases. CDR3 sequence: CASSSLPAAAGGPDEQFF. The CDR3 coding sequence is TGTGCCAGTAGCTCCCTCCCCGCCGCCGCGGGAGGGCCGGATGAGCAGTTCTTC.

On this clone itself: The junction and the germline gene differ at one end; a read error may be behind it. This chain joins TRBV6-6 and TRBJ2-7, with 10 bases lining up with TRBD2. Germline V CDR1 and CDR2: MNHNY, SVGAGI (reference sequence). This CDR3 comprises 14 residues. The CDR3 spells CASSYSSSGSVSNF. The CDR3 DNA reads as TGTGCCAGCAGTTACTCGTCTAGCGGGAGTGTATCCAACTTC.

The gene calls are TRBV10-3 and TRBJ2-7; 9 bases agree with TRBD2. The junction had 9 bases not matched to a gene; V was cut back by 2 bases and J by 4 bases. Germline V gene sequence: CDR1 ENHRY, CDR2 SYGVKD. The CDR3 length is 16 residues. The CDR3 nucleotides are TGTGCCATCAGTGAGAAGTCTAGCGGGAATAATTACGAGCAGTACTTC. This codes for CAISEKSSGNNYEQYF.

The gene calls are TRBV2 and TRBJ2-1; 11 positions match TRBD2. Germline CDR1 SNHLY, CDR2 FYNNEI. V trimming: 5 bases; J trimming: 0 bases; junction bases outside the gene matches: 6. The CDR3 consists of 17 residues. The CDR3 is CASSKTSGIYSYNEQFF. The CDR3, as DNA: TGTGCCAGCAGTAAGACTAGCGGGATTTACTCCTACAATGAGCAGTTCTTC.

The V gene is TRBV6-6, the J gene TRBJ1-3, with a possible D match to TRBD1 (6 bases). Trimming shortened V by 5 bases and J by 4 bases, and 18 bases separated the two germline ends. This CDR3 has 16 residues. Germline V gene lookup returns CDR1 MNHNY and CDR2 SVGAGI (reference sequence). CDR3 DNA: TGTGCCAGCAGTCCGTATCAGGGGTTTGAGGGAAACACCATATATTTT. This gives the protein CASSPYQGFEGNTIYF.

CDR3 region: CASRSGTNTGELFF. The CDR3 region has the DNA TGTGCCAGCAGGAGCGGGACGAACACCGGGGAGCTGTTTTTT. The chain joins TRBV6-1 to TRBJ2-2; 7 nucleotides match TRBD2. Losses at the gene ends were 6 bases for V and 0 bases for J; bases not matched to a gene: 1. The V gene's germline CDR1 is MNHNS and CDR2 SASEGT. CDR3 size: 14 residues.

This clone has just one count. The rearrangement joins TRBV4-2 to TRBJ2-3; 16 bases agree with TRBD2. The V gene's germline CDR1 is LGHNA and CDR2 YNFKEQ. The CDR3 runs 18 residues. The ends lost 4 bases at V and 0 bases at J; junction bases unmatched: 4. The CDR3 DNA follows: TGTGCCAGCAGCCCCGGGACTAGCGGGAGGGTTAGCACAGATACGCAGTATTTT. Amino acids: CASSPGTSGRVSTDTQYF.

The DNA for the CDR3 is TGCAGCGTTTCACAGGGCCAGGAGACCCAGTACTTC. This gives the protein CSVSQGQETQYF. This chain uses TRBV29-1 with TRBJ2-5, with D possibly being TRBD1 (6 bases). Trimming stripped 5 bases from V and 5 bases from J, with 12 bases between. Per germline, CDR1 SQVTM and CDR2 ANQGSEA. The CDR3 length is 12 residues. Full variable domain (remainder filled in from reference TRBV29-1 and TRBJ2-5): SAVISQKPSRDICQRGTSLTIQCQVDSQVTMMFWYRQQPGQSLTLIATANQGSEATYESGFVIDKFPISRPNLTFSTLTVSNMSPEDSSIYLCSVSQGQETQYFGPGTRLLVL.